The 14 T cell receptor beta chains listed next were all sequenced from one sample in a study of shared clonotypes between healthy human individuals. Profiled with immunoSEQ multiplex PCR; TCRdb holds only in-frame clones, not every one. The sample lists some 1,100,000 clones, around 82% seen once, with 0.5% to 0.6% in the top ten. Sequenced material: memory CD4+ T cells from PBMCs. The subset is: CD45RA-negative fraction. Every receptor here comes from a man younger than 35 in good health. Some clones in this sample may be carry-over from other donors' samples.

The genes are TRBV5-1 and TRBJ2-3; the match to TRBD1 covers 8 bases. This CDR3 contains 18 residues. V lost 0 bases, J lost 6 bases, and 15 bases stayed unmatched. The V gene's germline CDR1 is SGHRS and CDR2 YFSETQ. CDR3 residues: CASSLGGQGRKLVDTQYF. DNA for the CDR3: TGCGCCAGCAGCTTGGGCGGACAGGGCCGAAAACTCGTGGATACGCAGTATTTT.

J is TRBJ2-7 and V is TRBV6-1, with TRBD2 matching 8 bases. CDR3 length: 14 residues. Trimming cost V 1 base and J 4 bases; bases outside gene matches: 3. Germline V lookup: CDR1 MNHNS, CDR2 SASEGT. The CDR3 coding sequence is TGTGCCAGCAGTGAAGGCGGGGGGCTTTACGAGCAGTACTTC. Protein product: CASSEGGGLYEQYF.

The rearrangement uses TRBV4-2 and TRBJ2-7; the match to TRBD2 covers 10 bases. The V gene end was trimmed by 0 bases and the J gene end by 3 bases; junction bases not matched to a gene: 8. This CDR3 region has 17 residues. CDR1 is LGHNA and CDR2 is YNFKEQ in the germline V gene. In nucleotides, the CDR3 is TGTGCCAGCAGCCAAGAGGCAAGAAGCGGGAGGGTCTACGAGCAGTACTTC. Encoded protein: CASSQEARSGRVYEQYF.

J is TRBJ2-3 and V is TRBV11-3; D may correspond to TRBD1 or TRBD2 (5 bases each). This CDR3 is 15 amino acids long. CDR1 and CDR2 (germline): SGHNT, YENEEA. The V end was cut by 3 bases, the J end by 9 bases, with 19 bases between. The CDR3 DNA is TGTGCCAGCAGCTTGGGGGAACAGGACTTCAGGACGCAGTATTTT. Its protein is CASSLGEQDFRTQYF.

The chain joins TRBV5-1 to TRBJ2-1, with 8 bases fitting TRBD2. The V segment lost 4 bases and the J segment 4 bases; nucleotides outside the gene matches: 13. CDR3 length equals 17 residues. Germline lookup yields CDR1 SGHRS and CDR2 YFSETQ. This CDR3 reads CASSPGRSSGSYNEQFF. The CDR3, as DNA: TGCGCCAGCAGCCCTGGTCGGTCTAGCGGGTCTTACAATGAGCAGTTCTTC.

CDR3: CASSYSGKEEQYF. DNA for the CDR3: TGTGCCAGCAGTTACTCGGGGAAAGAAGAGCAGTACTTC. The rearrangement uses TRBV6-5 and TRBJ2-7; D is ambiguous. Germline-derived CDR1 and CDR2 are MNHEY and SVGAGI. CDR3 size: 13 residues. The V end lost 0 bases, the J end lost 7 bases, and 10 bases lay between the germline ends.

This chain links TRBV7-2 with TRBJ1-1; the D is unclear. The V and J ends lost 5 bases and 5 bases respectively, with 12 bases between them. The germline V gene has CDR1 SGHTA and CDR2 FQGNSA. The CDR3 consists of 13 residues. In DNA form, the CDR3 reads TGTGCCAGCAGCCCTGATCCGGGGACTGAAGCTTTCTTT. Its translation: CASSPDPGTEAFF.

V gene TRBV25-1 combines with J gene TRBJ1-6; D is uncertain. Germline values: CDR1 MGHDK, CDR2 SYGVNS. The CDR3 is made up of 15 amino acids. V was clipped by 2 bases and J by 4 bases, with 9 bases between them. CDR3 in amino acids: CASSEHAQYNSPLHF. CDR3 DNA: TGTGCCAGCAGTGAACACGCCCAATATAATTCACCCCTCCACTTT.

This clone was counted a single time. The CDR3 spells CASSLGQLEKLFF. CDR3 nucleotide sequence: TGCGCCAGCAGCTTGGGACAGCTTGAAAAACTGTTTTTT. V and J are TRBV5-1 and TRBJ1-4; a possible D gene is TRBD1 (5 bases). Germline assignment: CDR1 SGHRS and CDR2 YFSETQ. V lost 0 bases and J 7 bases, leaving 7 bases between the germline ends. The CDR3 totals 13 residues.

The rearrangement joins TRBV19 to TRBJ1-5; TRBD1 matches at 9 bases. V gave up 9 bases and J gave up 1 base; unmatched junction bases: 25. The V gene's germline CDR1 is LNHDA and CDR2 SQIVND (reference sequence). The CDR3 contains 21 residues. This chain's CDR3 is CASRRTRVWTGVSLSNQPQHF. CDR3 in DNA: TGTGCCAGCCGTCGCACGAGGGTGTGGACAGGGGTGTCTCTGAGCAATCAGCCCCAGCATTTT.

The V call is TRBV27, the J call TRBJ1-5, with 8 nucleotides matching TRBD1. This CDR3 spans 17 amino acids. J lost 0 bases, V lost 6 bases, and 10 bases had no gene match. The V gene's germline CDR1 is MNHEY and CDR2 SMNVEV (reference sequence). CDR3 region: CASSPRATGDSNQPQHF. In DNA form, the CDR3 reads TGTGCCAGCAGCCCCCGGGCGACAGGGGATAGCAATCAGCCCCAGCATTTT.

This clone was seen many times. This chain connects TRBV9 to TRBJ1-3; the match to TRBD1 covers 8 bases. Per germline, CDR1 SGDLS and CDR2 YYNGEE. The J segment lost 1 base and the V segment lost 4 bases, leaving 10 bases of the junction unmatched. CDR3 size: 17 residues. The CDR3 loop reads CASSPRQGPRSGNTIYF. The CDR3 region has the DNA TGTGCCAGCAGCCCCAGACAGGGGCCCAGATCTGGAAACACCATATATTTT.

This clone was seen repeatedly, ten times or more. The chain is built from TRBV6-5 and TRBJ2-5, with D perhaps matching TRBD1 (5 bases). CDR1 is MNHEY, CDR2 SVGAGI, per germline. V was pared by 8 bases and J by 2 bases, with 18 bases between. The length of the CDR3 is 15 residues. CDR3 in DNA: TGTGCCAGCTCCCGAACAGGCCTATCACAAGAGACCCAGTACTTC. It is translated as CASSRTGLSQETQYF.

The sample holds one count of this clone. The rearrangement links TRBV18 to TRBJ1-1, with D unclear. This CDR3 spans 13 amino acids. With 1 base removed from V and 5 bases from J, the gap between germline ends came to 8 bases. Germline V gene sequence: CDR1 KGHSH, CDR2 LQKENI. The CDR3 DNA reads as TGTGCCAGCTCACCACTAGCAAGAACTGAAGCTTTCTTT. Encoded protein: CASSPLARTEAFF.